This T cell receptor (beta chain) was recorded in a study of T cells after yellow fever vaccination. Study-wide findings and caveats: A small proportion of clonotypes was detected in both the CD4 and CD8 compartments. Clones from primary vaccination mostly reappeared after the booster (approximately 95% CD4, around 90% CD8).

Generation of TCR cDNA used 5'RACE template switching (which added a universal primer site and UMIs). TCRdb called the 5' RACE reads again in MiXCR, with one record for every CDR3 protein. The sample gives about 400,000 distinct CDR3 sequences, about 9.9% of which show up once; around 20% is in the top ten. Germline assignment: CDR1 LGHDT and CDR2 YNNKEL (reference sequence). V lost 6 bases and J 3 bases, leaving 14 bases between the germline ends. The CDR3 length is 14 residues. There are a few counts of this clonotype. Its antigen is not known. The starting material was PBMCs, obtained on the day of the first yellow fever vaccination. J is TRBJ1-2 and V is TRBV3-1, with TRBD1 as a possible D gene (6 bases). The origin of this receptor is a man aged 18 to 30 who received the YFV17D yellow fever vaccine. The DNA for the CDR3 is TGTGCCAGCAGAGAGACAGGTTCCCACTATGGCTACACCTTC. Its translation is CASRETGSHYGYTF.